A selection of T cell receptor beta chains follows, all from one sample in a study of T cell responses to AZD1222 COVID-19 vaccine. TCRdb's copy holds only in-frame clones and misses some; the assay was immunoSEQ multiplex PCR. The sample contains around 200,000 clones, approximately 90% of which appear only once. Sequencing used peripheral blood, obtained 28 days after the second AZD1222 dose. These receptors were taken from an adult who received the AZD1222 COVID-19 vaccine. The CDR3 runs from the conserved cysteine through the conserved F or W. D genes are given only for firm matches. Size is stated for part of the rows, as once, few or many counts, or as a class when the clone is expanded.

V gene,D gene,clone size,J gene,CDR3 DNA,CDR3 protein
TRBV4-3,TRBD2,NA,TRBJ2-1,TGCGCCAGCAGCCAAGATGGGAGGGTCTACAATGAGCAGTTCTTC,CASSQDGRVYNEQFF
TRBV3-1/TRBV3-2,NA,NA,TRBJ2-3,TGTGCCAGCAGCCAAGAAGGGATCCCAGATACGCAGTATTTT,CASSQEGIPDTQYF
TRBV7-2,TRBD2,once,TRBJ2-5,TGTGCCAGCAGTGGACTAGCGGGAGTTGAGACCCAGTACTTC,CASSGLAGVETQYF
TRBV28,NA,NA,TRBJ1-3,TGTGCGCACTCACTTTCTGGAAACACCATATATTTT,CAHSLSGNTIYF
TRBV5-4,TRBD1,once,TRBJ1-6,TGTGCCAGCAGCCTATGGACAGGGGGTAATTCACCCCTCCACTTT,CASSLWTGGNSPLHF
TRBV7-2,TRBD2,few,TRBJ2-1,TGTGCCAGCAGCCTGATTAGCGGGAGGCTTAACAATGAGCAGTTCTTC,CASSLISGRLNNEQFF
TRBV9,NA,once,TRBJ2-1,TGTGCCAGCAGCGCGGGACTCAACAATGAGCAGTTCTTC,CASSAGLNNEQFF
TRBV7-2,TRBD1,NA,TRBJ1-3,TGTGCCAGCAGCCCGATCGACAGGGTGGCTGGAAACACCATATATTTT,CASSPIDRVAGNTIYF
TRBV29-1,NA,few,TRBJ2-7,TGCAGCGCGTCAAGCTCCTACGAGCAGTACTTC,CSASSSYEQYF
TRBV27,NA,NA,TRBJ1-2,TGTGCCAGCAGTATCCACAGGGACTATGGCTACACCTTC,CASSIHRDYGYTF
TRBV18,TRBD2,NA,TRBJ2-1,TGTGCCAGCTCCCGTAGCTTCTCTGCGGGAGGGCTACATGAGCAGTTCTTC,CASSRSFSAGGLHEQFF
TRBV28,TRBD1,NA,TRBJ1-6,TGTGCCAGCAATGGGTCGGGACAGGGCACTTCACCCCTCCACTTT,CASNGSGQGTSPLHF
TRBV30,NA,NA,TRBJ2-3,TGTGCCACCGATACGCAGTATTTT,CATDTQYF
TRBV6-5,TRBD2,NA,TRBJ2-3,TGTGCCAGCAGAACGGGACTAGCGGGCACAGATACGCAGTATTTT,CASRTGLAGTDTQYF
TRBV25-1,NA,NA,TRBJ2-7,TGTGCCAGCAGTCGCGCGGTGGGGGGCGCCTACGAGCAGTACTTC,CASSRAVGGAYEQYF
TRBV5-8,NA,NA,TRBJ1-1,TGTGCCAGCAGCTTGAGACGCGCAGTCATGAACACTGAAGCTTTCTTT,CASSLRRAVMNTEAFF
TRBV9,NA,NA,TRBJ2-7,TGTGCCAGCAGCCCTACAGGAGTAGGCTACGAGCAGTACTTC,CASSPTGVGYEQYF
TRBV11-2,NA,NA,TRBJ2-7,TGTGCCAGCAGCTTTCTCGGTGAAAAGCGGCTGCGATTC,CASSFLGEKRLRF
TRBV9,NA,NA,TRBJ2-1,TGTGCCAGCAGCGGAGGAGGTGAGGGTGTCGATCACATCTACAATGAGCAGTTCTTC,CASSGGGEGVDHIYNEQFF
TRBV2,NA,NA,TRBJ2-3,TGTGCCAGCAGTGAAGGTGCGGGCTCAGATACGCAGTATTTT,CASSEGAGSDTQYF
TRBV28,TRBD1,NA,TRBJ2-1,TGTGCCAGCAGTTTATTATTCCCGGGACAGGGCTATGAGCAGTTCTTC,CASSLLFPGQGYEQFF
TRBV28,TRBD1,NA,TRBJ1-1,TGTGCCAGCAGTGTGGGACAGACTGAAGCTTTCTTT,CASSVGQTEAFF
TRBV25-1,NA,NA,TRBJ2-1,TGTGCCAGCAGTGACTCAGGAGGTTCGAATGAGCAGTTCTTC,CASSDSGGSNEQFF
TRBV5-1,TRBD2,NA,TRBJ2-7,TGCGCCAGCAGCTTGGCGGTAGCGGGAGGTAGGGAGCAGTACTTC,CASSLAVAGGREQYF
TRBV7-3,NA,NA,TRBJ2-2,TGTGCCAGCAGCCCCGGATTGGCGAACACCGGGGAGCTGTTTTTT,CASSPGLANTGELFF
TRBV19,NA,once,TRBJ2-3,TGTGCCAGTAGATCACAGGTCGGAGGCACAGATACGCAGTATTTT,CASRSQVGGTDTQYF
TRBV19,NA,NA,TRBJ2-7,TGTGCCAGTAGTATAGATCGCAGTTTCTACGAGCAGTACTTC,CASSIDRSFYEQYF
TRBV7-7,TRBD1,NA,TRBJ2-5,TGTGCTAGCAGCCTGGGGACAGTTCGGGAGACCCAGTACTTC,CASSLGTVRETQYF
TRBV9,NA,NA,TRBJ2-2,TGTGCCAGCAGCGGGCAGCCGAACACCGGGGAGCTGTTTTTT,CASSGQPNTGELFF
TRBV7-9,NA,NA,TRBJ1-5,TGTGCCAGCAGTACCGCTAGCAATCAGCCCCAGCATTTT,CASSTASNQPQHF
TRBV28,NA,NA,TRBJ2-1,TGTGCCAGCAGTTCCCCGGGACGCCAGGACCGCAATGAGCAGTTCTTC,CASSSPGRQDRNEQFF
TRBV21-1,NA,NA,TRBJ2-3,TGTGGGGTGGGGGAGGGCCGCACAGATACGCAGTATTTT,CGVGEGRTDTQYF
TRBV7-8,NA,NA,TRBJ2-7,TGTGCCAGCAGCTTCGGGACACTTAGCTCCTACGAGCAGTACTTC,CASSFGTLSSYEQYF
TRBV10-3,NA,NA,TRBJ2-3,TGTGCCATCAGTGAGTCTTCCGATACGCAGTATTTT,CAISESSDTQYF
TRBV7-3,TRBD2,NA,TRBJ2-1,TGTGCCAGCAGTATAGTGGCGGGAGGCCGTAATGAGCAGTTCTTC,CASSIVAGGRNEQFF
TRBV7-3,TRBD2,NA,TRBJ2-3,TGTGCCAGCAGCTTAAGCGGGAGGGCCACAGATACGCAGTATTTT,CASSLSGRATDTQYF
TRBV3-1/TRBV3-2,TRBD2,NA,TRBJ2-7,TGTGCCAGCAGCCCTGCCGGGGCGGGAGTTCACGAGCAGTACTTC,CASSPAGAGVHEQYF
TRBV4-3,TRBD2,NA,TRBJ2-7,TGCGCCAGCAGCCCGGGCGTCACTAGCGGGGTCTACGAGCAGTACTTC,CASSPGVTSGVYEQYF
TRBV6-5,NA,NA,TRBJ2-7,TGTGCCAGCAGGTGGGTCTCCTACGAGCAGTACTTC,CASRWVSYEQYF
TRBV5-4,NA,NA,TRBJ1-1,TGTGCCAGCAGCCCTGGAACTTCGGGACCCACGAACACTGAAGCTTTCTTT,CASSPGTSGPTNTEAFF
TRBV6-5,TRBD1,NA,TRBJ2-7,TGTGCCAGCAGTTCCGGGACAGGGAGATTCGAGCAGTACTTC,CASSSGTGRFEQYF
TRBV6-2/TRBV6-3,NA,NA,TRBJ2-7,TGTGCCAGCAGTTACGTGGACGAGCAGTACTTC,CASSYVDEQYF
TRBV28,TRBD1,NA,TRBJ1-1,TGTGCCAGCAGTTCCGGACAGGGGGACACTGAAGCTTTCTTT,CASSSGQGDTEAFF
TRBV27,NA,NA,TRBJ2-7,TGTGCCAGCAGTGCGCGGGGCATTGTCGACGAGCAGTACTTC,CASSARGIVDEQYF
TRBV28,TRBD1,NA,TRBJ1-1,TGTGCCAGCAGTCACCGACAGGGGAGCGCTGAAGCTTTCTTT,CASSHRQGSAEAFF
TRBV5-8,NA,NA,TRBJ2-7,TGTGCCAGCAGCTTGGAAAGGGCGTCTTACTACGAGCAGTACTTC,CASSLERASYYEQYF
TRBV5-5,NA,NA,TRBJ2-7,TGTGCCAGCAGCTTGGAGGGAGCAGGAACTTTTGAGCAGTACTTC,CASSLEGAGTFEQYF
TRBV6-2/TRBV6-3,NA,NA,TRBJ1-1,TGTGCCAGCAGTTACTCTCTCGTGGGGGGAACTGAAGCTTTCTTT,CASSYSLVGGTEAFF
TRBV5-4,TRBD2,NA,TRBJ2-3,TGTGCCAGCAGCCGCCAATTTAGCGGGAGTAGCACAGATACGCAGTATTTT,CASSRQFSGSSTDTQYF
TRBV12-3/TRBV12-4,NA,NA,TRBJ2-3,TGTGCCAGCAGTTTACGCTCCGGGGATACGCAGTATTTT,CASSLRSGDTQYF
TRBV18,NA,NA,TRBJ1-5,TGTGCCAGCTCACCAGAGATCAATCAGCCCCAGCATTTT,CASSPEINQPQHF
TRBV3-1/TRBV3-2,NA,once,TRBJ2-5,TGTGCCAGCAGCCCAACAGGGCAAGAGACCCAGTACTTC,CASSPTGQETQYF
TRBV20-1,TRBD1,NA,TRBJ2-7,TGCAGTGCTTTGACAGGGGTCGAGCAGTACTTC,CSALTGVEQYF
TRBV9,TRBD1,NA,TRBJ1-6,TGTGCCAGCAGCGAACAGGGGGCGTATTCACCCCTCCACTTT,CASSEQGAYSPLHF
TRBV7-9,TRBD1,NA,TRBJ1-2,TGTGCCAGCAGCTTAGGGGGACAGAATTATGGCTACACCTTC,CASSLGGQNYGYTF